The 30 T cell receptor beta chains listed next were all sequenced from one sample in a study of cytomegalovirus exposure and HLA in healthy donors. Both 60 Vbeta primers and 13 Jbeta primers went into the PCR. Assay: immunoSEQ multiplex PCR; the TCRdb copy retains only in-frame clones and omits some. Altogether around 110,000 clones are present, roughly 9.9% being singletons, with the ten largest covering over 2.5%. Sample: PBMCs. These receptors all come from a man between 25 and 39 years old in good health and CMV-seronegative.

This clone came up a few times. This chain links TRBV14 with TRBJ1-2; D unresolved. V shed 0 bases and J shed 6 bases, with 11 bases lying between them. The CDR3 has 14 residues. Germline V gene lookup returns CDR1 SGHDN and CDR2 FVKESK. CDR3 region: CASSQEYSLNGYTF. The CDR3 bases are TGTGCCAGCAGCCAAGAATACAGCCTCAATGGCTACACCTTC. Based on the CDR3 plus reference TRBV14 and TRBJ1-2, the full variable domain is EAGVTQFPSHSVIEKGQTVTLRCDPISGHDNLYWYRRVMGKEIKFLLHFVKESKQDESGMPNNRFLAERTGGTYSTLKVQPAELEDSGVYFCASSQEYSLNGYTFGSGTRLTVV.

This clone was seen a handful of times. The chain is built from TRBV5-4 and TRBJ1-6; 7 bases map to TRBD1. Germline CDR1 reads SGHNT; CDR2 reads YYREEE (reference sequence). J gave up 7 bases and V 0 bases, and 13 bases lay outside the gene matches. CDR3 size: 18 residues. CDR3: CASSLGVLGGGDNSPLHF. The CDR3 nucleotides are TGTGCCAGCAGCTTGGGGGTTTTAGGAGGGGGCGACAATTCACCCCTCCACTTT.

The chain joins TRBV4-1 to TRBJ2-3, with 10 bases that match TRBD2. There are 17 residues in the CDR3. With 4 bases clipped from V and 3 bases from J, the junction kept 10 bases outside the gene matches. Looked up from germline, CDR1 is MGHRA and CDR2 is YSYEKL. DNA for the CDR3: TGCGCCAGCAGCCCGTCCGGGACTAGCGTGAGAACAGATACGCAGTATTTT. Protein: CASSPSGTSVRTDTQYF.

V gene TRBV6-1 combines with J gene TRBJ2-7; 8 bases are shared with TRBD2. The germline gives CDR1 MNHNS, CDR2 SASEGT. The CDR3 has 14 residues. V shed 6 bases, J shed 0 bases, and the junction held 4 bases outside the gene matches. CDR3 sequence reads: CASSYSGGSYEQYF. The CDR3 DNA is TGTGCCAGCAGCTACAGCGGGGGCTCCTACGAGCAGTACTTC.

V usage is TRBV10-3 and J usage is TRBJ1-5; no clear D. Trimming left V 3 bases short and J 4 bases short, with 7 bases between. Germline V gives CDR1 ENHRY, CDR2 SYGVKD. The CDR3 covers 13 residues. This chain's CDR3 is CAISERGNQPQHF. The CDR3 coding sequence is TGTGCCATCAGTGAAAGAGGGAATCAGCCCCAGCATTTT.

This clone was detected a few times. The rearrangement links TRBV2 to TRBJ2-5, with D tentatively TRBD2 (5 bases). Germline CDR1 SNHLY, CDR2 FYNNEI. Trimming took off 8 bases at V and 2 bases at J, with 15 bases between the two ends. This CDR3 has 14 residues. The CDR3 sequence is CASGGTRNQETQYF. The CDR3 coding sequence is TGTGCCAGCGGAGGCACCAGAAATCAAGAGACCCAGTACTTC.

This clone was counted only a few times. The V and J genes are TRBV7-6 and TRBJ2-5; 7 nucleotides match TRBD2. Germline values: CDR1 SGHVS, CDR2 FNYEAQ. The trim removed 1 base at V and 4 bases at J, leaving 9 bases unmatched. The CDR3 is 16 amino acids. This chain's CDR3 is CASSLGGGRTVETQYF. For the CDR3, the DNA is TGTGCCAGCAGCTTAGGCGGGGGTCGGACGGTAGAGACCCAGTACTTC.

With respect to this clone: Other DNA sequences in the sample encode the same CDR3. The V gene is TRBV6-5, the J gene TRBJ2-7; TRBD1 might be the D (6 bases). Germline V CDR1 and CDR2: MNHEY, SVGAGI. With 7 bases removed from V and 5 bases from J, the gap between germline ends came to 15 bases. This CDR3 spans 13 amino acids. The CDR3 reads CASTTRGGHEQYF. CDR3 in DNA: TGTGCCAGCACCACTCGAGGGGGTCACGAGCAGTACTTC.

The chain combines TRBV11-3 with TRBJ2-5; 7 bases map to TRBD1. The CDR3 runs 14 residues. After removal of 5 bases from V and 1 base from J, the junction contained 4 bases not matched to a gene. Germline V gene lookup returns CDR1 SGHNT and CDR2 YENEEA. CDR3 nucleotides: TGTGCCAGCAGCCCCAGGGGGTCCCAAGAGACCCAGTACTTC. Protein product: CASSPRGSQETQYF.

This clone was picked up a small number of times. The chain has TRBV19 and TRBJ2-2; 8 nucleotides agree with TRBD1. V was pared by 8 bases and J by 5 bases, with 7 bases of the junction left unmatched. CDR3 length equals 14 residues. Per germline, CDR1 LNHDA and CDR2 SQIVND (reference sequence). CDR3 sequence: CASSRTGKTGELFF. CDR3 DNA sequence: TGTGCCAGTTCTCGGACAGGGAAAACCGGGGAGCTGTTTTTT.

This clone has a handful of counts. The genes are TRBV25-1 and TRBJ2-7, with TRBD2 identical over 7 bases. V lost 1 base and J lost 2; bases outside the gene matches: 8. The CDR3 is 16 residues long. The germline V gene has CDR1 MGHDK and CDR2 SYGVNS. The CDR3 spells CASSEWTGGFPYEQYF. CDR3 bases: TGTGCCAGCAGTGAATGGACCGGGGGGTTCCCCTACGAGCAGTACTTC.

The chain combines TRBV18 with TRBJ2-1; maybe TRBD2 (6 bases). V lost 3 bases and J 8 bases, leaving 14 bases between the germline ends. CDR1 is KGHSH and CDR2 is LQKENI in the germline V gene. The CDR3 runs 14 residues. CDR3 sequence: CASSPRTGEDEQFF. The CDR3 nucleotides read TGTGCCAGCTCACCTCGAACGGGGGAGGATGAGCAGTTCTTC.

This clone came up a few times. The chain links TRBV7-8 to TRBJ2-2; perhaps TRBD1 as D (5 bases). V lost 2 bases and J 8 bases, leaving 15 bases between the germline ends. The germline CDR1 and CDR2 sequences are SGHVS and FQNEAQ. This CDR3 is 15 amino acids long. The CDR3 region has the DNA TGTGCCAGCAGCTTACCCCCAGGGTTTGGAGGGGAGCTGTTTTTT. This sequence encodes CASSLPPGFGGELFF.

The J gene is TRBJ2-5, the V gene TRBV5-1, with 7 bases that match TRBD2. Germline lookup yields CDR1 SGHRS and CDR2 YFSETQ. J was trimmed by 2 bases and V by 1 base; bases with no gene match: 5. The CDR3 has 15 amino acids. CDR3: CASSLWSSGQETQYF. CDR3 bases: TGCGCCAGCAGCTTGTGGTCTAGCGGACAAGAGACCCAGTACTTC.

The chain links TRBV5-1 to TRBJ2-3; possibly TRBD1 for D (6 bases). Trimming removed 0 bases at V and 1 base at J, with 18 bases between. The CDR3 sequence is 18 residues long. The germline gives CDR1 SGHRS, CDR2 YFSETQ. CDR3 region: CASSLGFKQGLGTDTQYF. Written as DNA, the CDR3 is TGCGCCAGCAGCTTGGGCTTCAAACAGGGTCTGGGCACAGATACGCAGTATTTT.

The chain joins TRBV10-1 to TRBJ2-1; no reliable D call. The V and J ends lost 4 bases and 7 bases respectively, with 5 bases between them. The germline gives CDR1 WNHNN, CDR2 SYGVQD (reference sequence). The CDR3 contains 11 residues. The CDR3 is CASSVRNEQFF. CDR3 coding DNA: TGCGCCAGCAGTGTCAGGAATGAGCAGTTCTTC.

The chain links TRBV10-3 to TRBJ2-5, with D maybe TRBD1 (5 bases). Trimming took 2 bases from V and 2 from J, leaving 9 bases between them. The CDR3 extends over 14 amino acids. CDR1 is ENHRY, CDR2 SYGVKD, per germline. CDR3 amino acids: CAISEVAGQETQYF. Here the CDR3 DNA reads TGTGCCATCAGTGAGGTGGCAGGGCAAGAGACCCAGTACTTC.

The chain links TRBV5-6 to TRBJ2-5, with D possibly matching TRBD2 (6 bases). The V end was cut by 3 bases, the J end by 7 bases, with 19 bases between. The CDR3 loop spans 15 amino acids. Per germline, CDR1 SGHDT and CDR2 YYEEEE. The CDR3 DNA reads as TGTGCCAGCAGCTCGTCCGGAGGGCGCCCCGGGACCCAGTACTTC. This sequence encodes CASSSSGGRPGTQYF.

The gene calls are TRBV9 and TRBJ1-4; 7 bases line up with TRBD1. The germline V gene encodes CDR1 SGDLS and CDR2 YYNGEE. The V segment lost 3 bases and the J segment 5 bases; nucleotides outside the gene matches: 7. The CDR3 runs 15 residues. CDR3 protein: CASSEGAARNEKLFF. The CDR3 DNA is TGTGCCAGCAGCGAGGGGGCGGCAAGGAATGAAAAACTGTTTTTT. Complete variable domain (other parts from reference TRBV9 and TRBJ1-4): DSGVTQTPKHLITATGQRVTLRCSPRSGDLSVYWYQQSLDQGLQFLIQYYNGEERAKGNILERFSAQQFPDLHSELNLSSLELGDSALYFCASSEGAARNEKLFFGSGTQLSVL.

This chain links TRBV20-1 with TRBJ1-2; tentative D call: TRBD1 (5 bases). The germline V gene encodes CDR1 DFQATT and CDR2 SNEGSKA (reference sequence). The CDR3 extends over 9 amino acids. Trimming stripped 5 bases from V and 13 bases from J, with 11 bases between. DNA for the CDR3: TGCAGTGCTCGACAGCGGGGCACCTTC. Protein: CSARQRGTF.

J is TRBJ2-2 and V is TRBV14; TRBD1 might be the D (5 bases). Trimming stripped 3 bases from V and 5 bases from J, with 19 bases between. The V gene's germline CDR1 is SGHDN and CDR2 FVKESK. The CDR3 spans 17 residues. The CDR3 spells CASSQGPVRSSTGELFF. CDR3 sequence (DNA): TGTGCCAGCAGCCAGGGGCCCGTACGGAGCTCTACCGGGGAGCTGTTTTTT. Looking up the rest from reference TRBV14 and TRBJ2-2 gives the full variable domain: EAGVTQFPSHSVIEKGQTVTLRCDPISGHDNLYWYRRVMGKEIKFLLHFVKESKQDESGMPNNRFLAERTGGTYSTLKVQPAELEDSGVYFCASSQGPVRSSTGELFFGEGSRLTVL.

This chain links TRBV7-3 with TRBJ2-2; 9 nucleotides match TRBD2. CDR1 SGHTA and CDR2 FQGTGA come from the germline V gene. The CDR3 extends over 14 amino acids. With V trimmed by 1 base and J by 7 bases, 1 base remained unmatched. The CDR3 DNA follows: TGTGCCAGCAGCTTAATGCGGGAGGGCGGGGAGCTGTTTTTT. Protein sequence: CASSLMREGGELFF.

The chain employs TRBV5-1 and TRBJ1-4; the match to TRBD1 covers 9 bases. Germline V gene lookup returns CDR1 SGHRS and CDR2 YFSETQ. The CDR3 length is 15 residues. V trimming: 0 bases; J trimming: 4 bases; junction bases outside the gene matches: 1. CDR3 sequence (DNA): TGCGCCAGCAGCTTGGGGGACAGGGATAATGAAAAACTGTTTTTT. Amino acids: CASSLGDRDNEKLFF.

The genes are TRBV19 and TRBJ2-7; 8 nucleotides line up with TRBD2. V dropped 9 bases and J dropped 2; count of bases not matched to a gene: 6. This CDR3 is 13 amino acids long. Looked up from germline, CDR1 is LNHDA and CDR2 is SQIVND (reference sequence). CDR3 DNA: TGTGCCAGCTCCGGGGGGGAACCCTACGAGCAGTACTTC. Translation gives CASSGGEPYEQYF.

This clone occurred a few times. The chain carries TRBV18 and TRBJ2-3; maybe TRBD1 (5 bases). Germline CDR1 KGHSH, CDR2 LQKENI. The ends were cut back, 1 base at V and 2 bases at J, with 7 bases in the middle. The CDR3 has 14 amino acids. The CDR3 coding sequence is TGTGCCAGCTCACCACAGGGGAACACAGATACGCAGTATTTT. This sequence encodes CASSPQGNTDTQYF.

V usage is TRBV9 and J usage is TRBJ2-7, with TRBD1 matching over 10 bases. The CDR3 sequence is 17 residues long. The germline CDR1 and CDR2 sequences are SGDLS and YYNGEE. The V segment lost 0 bases and the J segment 3 bases; nucleotides outside the gene matches: 9. The DNA of the CDR3 is TGTGCCAGCAGCGTAGGGGGGGGACAGGGGCCCGGCTACGAGCAGTACTTC. Its translation is CASSVGGGQGPGYEQYF.

There are a few counts of this clone. The rearrangement joins TRBV18 to TRBJ1-2, with D hard to call. Trimming cost V 5 bases and J 3 bases, with 16 bases left between them. CDR1 and CDR2 from the germline V gene are KGHSH and LQKENI. CDR3 size: 15 residues. The CDR3 sequence: CASSSVGEGHYGYTF. The DNA of the CDR3 is TGTGCCAGCTCATCCGTCGGGGAGGGCCACTATGGCTACACCTTC.

Many counts were recorded for this clone. This CDR3 is also generated by other DNA sequences in the sample. This chain connects TRBV9 to TRBJ1-5; unclear D gene. The ends were cut back, 0 bases at V and 3 bases at J, with 7 bases in the middle. The germline CDR1 and CDR2 sequences are SGDLS and YYNGEE. The CDR3 spans 14 residues. CDR3 bases: TGTGCCAGCAGCGTAGATGGAGCCAATCAGCCCCAGCATTTT. The encoded protein is CASSVDGANQPQHF.

This chain uses TRBV5-4 with TRBJ2-1; 14 bases fit TRBD2. The CDR3 is made up of 16 amino acids. Germline V gene lookup returns CDR1 SGHNT and CDR2 YYREEE (reference sequence). The V and J ends lost 4 bases and 4 bases, in that order; junction bases with no gene match: 4. CDR3 region: CASSQRLAGGYNEQFF. The CDR3 bases are TGTGCCAGCAGCCAGAGACTAGCGGGGGGGTACAATGAGCAGTTCTTC.

The V gene is TRBV2, the J gene TRBJ1-1; D is possibly TRBD1 (5 bases). Germline-derived CDR1 and CDR2 are SNHLY and FYNNEI. Trimming removed 7 bases at V and 1 base at J, with 13 bases between. The CDR3 has 14 residues. DNA of the CDR3: TGTGCCAGCATAGATAGGGGAGGGAACACTGAAGCTTTCTTT. Protein: CASIDRGGNTEAFF.